This entry lists 18 T cell receptor beta chains sequenced from one sample in a study of Ad26.COV2.S vaccination and SARS-CoV-2 variants. The repertoire was sequenced with immunoSEQ multiplex PCR; TCRdb's copy has only in-frame clones and lacks some. The repertoire holds 300,000 to 400,000 clones, with roughly 90% as singletons. Treatment given: 15 to 20 received Ad26.COV2.S at low or high dose, single or two shots; roughly 5 received placebo; per-sample allocation not given. Sampling was performed 63 days after the first vaccine or placebo injection. The sample consisted of peripheral blood, taken in a trial of Ad26.COV2.S vaccine versus placebo. These receptors originate from a person between 18 and 60 years old who received the Ad26.COV2.S COVID-19 vaccine or a placebo.

To note about this clone: This sample includes further DNA sequences coding for the same CDR3. The chain has TRBV9 and TRBJ1-6; no reliable D call. This CDR3 is 13 amino acids long. V was trimmed by 2 bases and J by 6 bases, leaving 6 bases between them. Germline V gene lookup returns CDR1 SGDLS and CDR2 YYNGEE. CDR3 loop: CASSVTGNSPLHF. As DNA, the CDR3 is TGTGCCAGCAGCGTGACCGGTAATTCACCCCTCCACTTT.

The genes are TRBV5-6 and TRBJ1-3; the match to TRBD1 covers 9 bases. The V gene end was trimmed by 3 bases and the J gene end by 6 bases; junction bases not matched to a gene: 7. The CDR3 is made up of 15 amino acids. Germline CDR1 reads SGHDT; CDR2 reads YYEEEE. This CDR3 reads CASSSPGQGQNTIYF. CDR3 coding DNA: TGTGCCAGCAGCTCTCCGGGACAGGGACAAAACACCATATATTTT.

The rearrangement links TRBV7-2 to TRBJ1-1; possibly TRBD1 for D (5 bases). CDR3 length equals 13 residues. Germline assignment: CDR1 SGHTA and CDR2 FQGNSA. Trimming pared 3 bases from V and 5 bases from J, leaving 10 bases between. The CDR3 protein is CASSFSRQTEAFF. CDR3 DNA: TGTGCCAGCAGCTTCTCTCGACAGACTGAAGCTTTCTTT. The full variable domain, with the rest looked up from reference TRBV7-2 and TRBJ1-1, is GAGVSQSPSNKVTEKGKDVELRCDPISGHTALYWYRQSLGQGLEFLIYFQGNSAPDKSGLPSDRFSAERTGGSVSTLTIQRTQQEDSAVYLCASSFSRQTEAFFGQGTRLTVV.

J is TRBJ2-7 and V is TRBV18, with TRBD2 matching over 14 bases. The CDR3 spans 16 residues. Trimming at V came to 4 bases and at J to 3 bases, leaving 5 bases not matched to a gene. Per the germline V gene, CDR1 is KGHSH and CDR2 is LQKENI. The CDR3 sequence is CASSRTSGGTNYEQYF. The CDR3 coding sequence is TGTGCCAGCTCACGGACTAGCGGGGGGACGAACTACGAGCAGTACTTC. Using reference TRBV18 and TRBJ2-7 for the parts outside the CDR3, the full variable domain is NAGVMQNPRHLVRRRGQEARLRCSPMKGHSHVYWYRQLPEEGLKFMVYLQKENIIDESGMPKERFSAEFPKEGPSILRIQQVVRGDSAAYFCASSRTSGGTNYEQYFGPGTRLTVT.

The chain uses TRBV2 and TRBJ2-1; 7 nucleotides align to TRBD2. Per the germline V gene, CDR1 is SNHLY and CDR2 is FYNNEI. This CDR3 has 15 residues. V lost 3 bases, J lost 10 bases, and 12 bases stayed unmatched. The CDR3 bases are TGTGCCAGCAGTGATGGGGAGGGAGGGCCAGGGGAGCAGTTCTTC. This codes for CASSDGEGGPGEQFF.

This chain links TRBV7-2 with TRBJ2-3; 7 nucleotides align to TRBD2. Per germline, CDR1 SGHTA and CDR2 FQGNSA. This CDR3 spans 15 amino acids. After removal of 4 bases from V and 0 bases from J, the junction contained 4 bases not matched to a gene. The CDR3 protein is CASSYSSGSTDTQYF. DNA of the CDR3: TGTGCCAGCAGCTATTCTAGCGGTAGCACAGATACGCAGTATTTT. Full variable domain (missing parts from reference TRBV7-2 and TRBJ2-3): GAGVSQSPSNKVTEKGKDVELRCDPISGHTALYWYRQSLGQGLEFLIYFQGNSAPDKSGLPSDRFSAERTGGSVSTLTIQRTQQEDSAVYLCASSYSSGSTDTQYFGPGTRLTVL.

CDR3 sequence (DNA): TGTGCCAGCAGCCAGGGACAGGGGGGGACTAACTATGGCTACACCTTC. Translating gives CASSQGQGGTNYGYTF. The chain combines TRBV3-1 (or the pseudogene TRBV3-2) with TRBJ1-2; 11 nucleotides match TRBD1. The CDR3 covers 16 residues. Germline V lookup: CDR1 LGHDT, CDR2 YNNKEL (reference sequence). Trimming removed 3 bases from V and 0 bases from J; junction bases left unmatched: 3.

The rearrangement joins TRBV27 to TRBJ2-1; 9 nucleotides align to TRBD2. Germline assignment: CDR1 MNHEY and CDR2 SMNVEV (reference sequence). This CDR3 has 16 residues. The trim removed 3 bases at V and 7 bases at J, leaving 10 bases unmatched. The CDR3 sequence: CASSFLSSGNSNEQFF. For the CDR3, the DNA is TGTGCCAGCAGTTTTTTATCTAGCGGGAATTCAAATGAGCAGTTCTTC.

With regard to this clone: The same CDR3 arises from other DNA sequences in this sample as well. The chain employs TRBV5-4 and TRBJ2-5; D could derive from TRBD1 or TRBD2 (6 bases each). In germline, CDR1 is SGHNT, CDR2 YYREEE (reference sequence). The CDR3 is 13 residues long. V was trimmed by 0 bases and J by 5 bases, leaving 8 bases between them. CDR3 region: CASSLVGGETQYF. The CDR3 bases are TGTGCCAGCAGCTTGGTAGGGGGGGAGACCCAGTACTTC.

This clone was detected once. The rearrangement links TRBV6-1 to TRBJ1-2; D is perhaps TRBD1 (5 bases). The CDR3 length is 13 residues. V gave up 2 bases and J gave up 8 bases, with 12 bases separating them. Germline CDR1 is MNHNS and CDR2 is SASEGT. The CDR3 is CASSERGGNGYTF. The CDR3 nucleotides are TGTGCCAGCAGTGAACGGGGCGGGAACGGCTACACCTTC.

V usage is TRBV19 and J usage is TRBJ2-2; 7 bases map to TRBD2. In germline, CDR1 is LNHDA, CDR2 SQIVND (reference sequence). This CDR3 has 15 residues. V shed 5 bases, J shed 1 base, and the junction held 4 bases outside the gene matches. CDR3 DNA sequence: TGTGCCAGTAGTCAGACTAGCTTGAACACCGGGGAGCTGTTTTTT. Encoded protein: CASSQTSLNTGELFF.

The J gene is TRBJ2-5, the V gene TRBV23-1; TRBD2 matches at 8 bases. TRBV23-1 is treated as an ORF (open reading frame) with a function not yet certain. V trimming: 10 bases; J trimming: 7 bases; junction bases outside the gene matches: 41. The CDR3 is made up of 23 amino acids. The CDR3 DNA reads TGCGCCACCCCTATCCGCCCCCCGTGGTCCCGAAAGATAGCGGGATCTCTCCGGGTGACCCAGTACTTC. Translated: CATPIRPPWSRKIAGSLRVTQYF.

The chain links TRBV3-1 (or the pseudogene TRBV3-2) to TRBJ2-7; possibly TRBD1 or TRBD2 for D (5 bases each). CDR3 length equals 15 residues. Germline CDR1 reads LGHDT; CDR2 reads YNNKEL (reference sequence). V shed 1 base and J shed 6 bases, with 16 bases lying between them. The CDR3 sequence: CASSQAGSGEAEQYF. The CDR3 nucleotides read TGTGCCAGCAGCCAAGCAGGGTCCGGGGAAGCCGAGCAGTACTTC.

CDR3 DNA sequence: TGTGCCAGCATGAGAAGGGATCGCACAGATACGCAGTATTTT. Protein product: CASMRRDRTDTQYF. This chain links TRBV2 with TRBJ2-3; D gene ambiguous. CDR1 and CDR2 from the germline V gene are SNHLY and FYNNEI. This CDR3 contains 14 residues. V was trimmed by 7 bases and J by 1 base, leaving 12 bases between them.

This chain uses TRBV21-1 with TRBJ2-7; whether TRBD2, the table's D call, matches the DNA was not checked. TRBV21-1 is an annotated pseudogene. This CDR3 comprises 11 residues. The CDR3 sequence is CASSKWGEIDV. Written as DNA, the CDR3 is TGTGCCAGCAGCAAATGGGGGGAGATAGACGTC.

The rearrangement links TRBV29-1 to TRBJ2-3; TRBD1 might be the D (5 bases). Germline V gene lookup returns CDR1 SQVTM and CDR2 ANQGSEA. Trimming took off 8 bases at V and 2 bases at J, with 17 bases between the two ends. This CDR3 spans 14 amino acids. CDR3 sequence (DNA): TGCAGCTCGCAAGGGGCAGGGTTCACAGATACGCAGTATTTT. Translation: CSSQGAGFTDTQYF.

This clone has only one observation. The chain recombines TRBV9 with TRBJ1-1; D possibly corresponds to TRBD1 (6 bases). CDR1 is SGDLS, CDR2 YYNGEE, per germline. CDR3 length: 20 amino acids. Trimming shortened V by 3 bases and J by 3 bases, and 30 bases separated the two germline ends. This CDR3 reads CASSASLFGGGGGRDTEAFF. DNA for the CDR3: TGTGCCAGCAGCGCAAGTCTCTTTGGAGGGGGTGGGGGCCGGGACACTGAAGCTTTCTTT.

The chain carries TRBV6-5 and TRBJ1-1; perhaps TRBD1 as D (5 bases). Germline assignment: CDR1 MNHEY and CDR2 SVGAGI. The CDR3 sequence is 15 residues long. V lost 6 bases, J lost 1 base, and 15 bases lay in between. The CDR3 region is CASSPRADGNTEAFF. CDR3 coding DNA: TGTGCCAGCAGCCCCAGGGCCGATGGGAACACTGAAGCTTTCTTT.